This T cell receptor (beta chain) was identified in a study of CD8 T cells in Susac syndrome. With random hexamers, reverse transcription was performed on roughly 0.45 to 1 ug of RNA. A multiplex approach, immunoSEQ multiplex PCR, amplified TCR beta CDR3 across 54 Vbeta and 13 Jbeta. TCRdb processed the immunoSEQ multiplex PCR reads anew with MiXCR; each CDR3 protein has one entry. The sample contains some 100,000 distinct CDR3 sequences, about 93% of which appear only once. Trimming shortened V by 2 bases and J by 3 bases, and 8 bases separated the two germline ends. This CDR3 region has 14 residues. The germline CDR1 and CDR2 sequences are SGHAT and FQNNGV.

The J gene is TRBJ2-4, the V gene TRBV11-2; the D is unclear. The sequence derives from a human donor in good health. The sequenced sample consisted of CD4+ T cells from PBMCs. DNA for the CDR3: TGTGCCAGCAGCTTACCTGGGTACAAAAACATTCAGTACTTC. It yields the protein CASSLPGYKNIQYF.